Shown below are 24 T cell receptor beta chains from a single sample sequenced in a study of cytomegalovirus exposure and HLA in healthy donors. 60 Vbeta and 13 Jbeta primers were used in PCR. The data were produced by immunoSEQ multiplex PCR, yet TCRdb's version contains in-frame clones alone and is incomplete. The table for this sample gives some 60,000 clones. Sequencing was carried out using PBMCs. These receptors all stem from a male donor in good health and CMV-seronegative.

The chain employs TRBV6-6 and TRBJ2-3; the match to TRBD2 covers 8 bases. Trimming at V came to 0 bases and at J to 3 bases, leaving 5 bases not matched to a gene. CDR1 and CDR2 (germline): MNHNY, SVGAGI (reference sequence). The CDR3 sequence is 16 residues long. The CDR3 reads CASSYSLAGGTDTQYF. The CDR3 DNA sequence: TGTGCCAGCAGTTACTCCTTGGCGGGAGGTACAGATACGCAGTATTTT.

This rearrangement joins TRBV15 to TRBJ2-7; 9 bases map to TRBD1. J gave up 6 bases and V 1 base, and 13 bases lay outside the gene matches. Germline V gene sequence: CDR1 LNHNV, CDR2 YYDKDF (reference sequence). CDR3 size: 17 residues. The CDR3 protein is CATSRVRGRGQGFEQYF. In DNA form, the CDR3 reads TGTGCCACCAGCAGAGTGCGAGGCAGAGGACAGGGGTTCGAGCAGTACTTC.

V gene TRBV18 combines with J gene TRBJ2-1; 8 bases align to TRBD2. The CDR3 totals 15 residues. J gave up 4 bases and V 1 base, and 3 bases lay outside the gene matches. CDR1 KGHSH and CDR2 LQKENI come from the germline V gene. CDR3 sequence reads: CASSPLAGRYNEQFF. The DNA of the CDR3 is TGTGCCAGCTCACCACTAGCGGGGCGATACAATGAGCAGTTCTTC.

Measured by frequency, this clone is medium-sized. The CDR3 protein is CASSQGLSSYNEQFF. CDR3 coding DNA: TGCGCCAGCAGCCAGGGACTTAGCTCCTACAATGAGCAGTTCTTC. The chain couples TRBV4-3 to TRBJ2-1, with a weak D call TRBD2 (6 bases). The V gene lost 3 bases and the J gene lost 0 bases, with 9 bases spanning the gap. Germline V gene data show CDR1 as LGHNA and CDR2 as YSLEER. The CDR3 is made up of 15 amino acids.

The chain combines TRBV6-6 with TRBJ2-7, with 8 bases identical to TRBD1. The CDR3 is made up of 16 amino acids. V was pared by 0 bases and J by 2 bases, with 6 bases of the junction left unmatched. From germline, CDR1 is MNHNY and CDR2 SVGAGI (reference sequence). CDR3 DNA sequence: TGTGCCAGCAGTTACTCGTACAGGGGGTCCCCCTACGAGCAGTACTTC. It yields the protein CASSYSYRGSPYEQYF.

The chain joins TRBV4-1 to TRBJ1-2; possible D gene TRBD1, 5 bases. The germline gives CDR1 MGHRA, CDR2 YSYEKL. Between the trimmed V and J ends, which lost 0 bases and 2 bases, there was a span of 13 bases. The CDR3 consists of 16 residues. CDR3 sequence reads: CASSQDWGGENYGYTF. The CDR3 nucleotides read TGCGCCAGCAGCCAAGACTGGGGGGGGGAGAACTATGGCTACACCTTC.

The V call is TRBV7-3, the J call TRBJ1-2, with 9 bases that match TRBD1. V trimming: 6 bases; J trimming: 4 bases; junction bases outside the gene matches: 3. The V gene's germline CDR1 is SGHTA and CDR2 FQGTGA. The CDR3 extends over 13 amino acids. The CDR3 here is CASSLGQGYGYTF. In nucleotides, the CDR3 is TGTGCCAGCAGTTTGGGACAGGGCTATGGCTACACCTTC.

The J gene is TRBJ1-2, the V gene TRBV7-2; 8 bases agree with TRBD1. The V gene end was trimmed by 8 bases and the J gene end by 3 bases; junction bases not matched to a gene: 14. CDR1 is SGHTA and CDR2 is FQGNSA in the germline V gene. The CDR3 covers 16 residues. The CDR3 reads CASLPGGRGQDYGYTF. The CDR3 DNA reads TGTGCCAGCTTACCGGGGGGCAGGGGGCAAGACTATGGCTACACCTTC.

The rearrangement uses TRBV7-2 and TRBJ2-7, with 9 bases that match TRBD2. J gave up 2 bases and V 1 base, and 3 bases lay outside the gene matches. Germline V gene data show CDR1 as SGHTA and CDR2 as FQGNSA. The CDR3 consists of 15 residues. This CDR3 reads CASSLGSSGAYEQYF. The DNA for the CDR3 is TGTGCCAGCAGCTTAGGATCTAGCGGGGCCTACGAGCAGTACTTC.

The chain carries TRBV28 and TRBJ2-3; 7 bases line up with TRBD2. The CDR3 runs 15 residues. J lost 0 bases, V lost 2 bases, and 2 bases had no gene match. CDR1 is MDHEN, CDR2 SYDVKM, per germline. The DNA of the CDR3 is TGTGCCAGCAGTTTACGAGCGGGGAGCACAGATACGCAGTATTTT. This encodes CASSLRAGSTDTQYF.

The chain carries TRBV13 and TRBJ1-2; 10 bases are shared with TRBD1. The length of the CDR3 is 18 residues. Germline V lookup: CDR1 PRHDT, CDR2 FYEKMQ (reference sequence). Trimming removed 4 bases from V and 4 bases from J; junction bases left unmatched: 15. The CDR3 here is CASSCAGGGQGGFYGYTF. As DNA, the CDR3 is TGTGCCAGCAGCTGTGCGGGTGGAGGACAGGGGGGATTCTATGGCTACACCTTC.

The gene calls are TRBV7-2 and TRBJ2-5; 7 positions match TRBD1. Losses at the gene ends were 5 bases for V and 5 bases for J; bases not matched to a gene: 14. CDR1 SGHTA and CDR2 FQGNSA come from the germline V gene. This CDR3 is built from 16 residues. CDR3 in DNA: TGTGCCAGCAGCCCACGTAGCAAAACAGGGGACGAGACCCAGTACTTC. This gives the protein CASSPRSKTGDETQYF. Drawing the rest from reference TRBV7-2 and TRBJ2-5, the complete variable domain is GAGVSQSPSNKVTEKGKDVELRCDPISGHTALYWYRQSLGQGLEFLIYFQGNSAPDKSGLPSDRFSAERTGGSVSTLTIQRTQQEDSAVYLCASSPRSKTGDETQYFGPGTRLLVL.

The chain recombines TRBV7-2 with TRBJ1-5, with D unresolved. The CDR3 runs to 12 residues. From germline, CDR1 is SGHTA and CDR2 FQGNSA. Between the trimmed V and J ends, which lost 2 bases and 4 bases, there was a span of 3 bases. CDR3 residues: CASSLQNQPQHF. The CDR3, as DNA: TGTGCCAGCAGCTTACAAAATCAGCCCCAGCATTTT.

The genes are TRBV5-6 and TRBJ2-2; 9 nucleotides match TRBD2. Germline V gene data show CDR1 as SGHDT and CDR2 as YYEEEE. J gave up 4 bases and V 4 bases, and 14 bases lay outside the gene matches. The CDR3 totals 18 residues. This CDR3 is CASSHPPVAGGPTGELFF. DNA for the CDR3: TGTGCCAGCAGCCACCCCCCGGTCGCGGGAGGGCCCACCGGGGAGCTGTTTTTT.

This rearrangement joins TRBV7-9 to TRBJ2-5; 9 bases align to TRBD1. Germline V gene lookup returns CDR1 SEHNR and CDR2 FQNEAQ (reference sequence). The CDR3 extends over 16 amino acids. V lost 5 bases, J lost 5 bases, and 12 bases stayed unmatched. The CDR3 bases are TGTGCCAGCAGCACCTACCGGGACAGGGATGGGGAGACCCAGTACTTC. Amino acids: CASSTYRDRDGETQYF.

The chain couples TRBV6-1 to TRBJ1-1, with D maybe TRBD1 (5 bases). This CDR3 has 15 residues. The germline gives CDR1 MNHNS, CDR2 SASEGT. V lost 6 bases and J 1 base, leaving 15 bases between the germline ends. CDR3 sequence: CASRSRGGRNTEAFF. The CDR3, as DNA: TGTGCCAGCAGGTCCCGGGGGGGTAGGAACACTGAAGCTTTCTTT.

This rearrangement joins TRBV27 to TRBJ2-7; 11 bases fit TRBD2. The CDR3 sequence is 15 residues long. The germline V gene encodes CDR1 MNHEY and CDR2 SMNVEV (reference sequence). The V segment lost 5 bases and the J segment 5 bases; nucleotides outside the gene matches: 8. The CDR3 coding sequence is TGTGCCAGCAGTCCCCTACTAGCGGGAGAGGACGAGCAGTACTTC. Protein sequence: CASSPLLAGEDEQYF.

This chain joins TRBV19 and TRBJ2-2, with 8 bases that match TRBD1. Germline assignment: CDR1 LNHDA and CDR2 SQIVND (reference sequence). Unmatched junction bases numbered 10, after V lost 6 bases and J lost 7 bases. The CDR3 runs 15 residues. The CDR3 here is CASSPRGQNIGELFF. The DNA of the CDR3 is TGTGCCAGTAGCCCCAGGGGGCAAAATATCGGGGAGCTGTTTTTT.

In regard to this clone: One end of the junction is discordant with germline, which a read error may explain. This chain joins TRBV12-5 and TRBJ2-3, with TRBD2 identical over 10 bases. Germline V gives CDR1 LGHNT, CDR2 FRNRAP. This CDR3 spans 17 amino acids. CDR3 DNA: TGTGCTAGTGGTTCCCCAGCATCTAGCGGGGGCACAGATAAGCAGTATTTT. Its protein is CASGSPASSGGTDKQYF.

V and J are TRBV6-6 and TRBJ2-7; TRBD1 is a possible D gene (6 bases). CDR1 and CDR2 from the germline V gene are MNHNY and SVGAGI (reference sequence). This CDR3 has 14 residues. Trimming pared 7 bases from V and 3 bases from J, leaving 16 bases between. CDR3 nucleotides: TGTGCCAGCACCGCCCGGGACATAGGCTACGAGCAGTACTTC. It yields the protein CASTARDIGYEQYF.

V gene TRBV23-1 combines with J gene TRBJ2-5; weak D call: TRBD2 (5 bases). TRBV23-1 is an ORF, and what it does is uncertain. Trimming cost V 0 bases and J 1 base, with 6 bases left between them. The CDR3 is 14 amino acids. CDR3 sequence reads: CASSQSDCQETQYF. The CDR3 region has the DNA TGCGCCAGCAGTCAATCGGACTGCCAAGAGACCCAGTACTTC.

The chain recombines TRBV11-3 with TRBJ2-2; 8 bases are shared with TRBD2. J gave up 4 bases and V 1 base, and 5 bases lay outside the gene matches. CDR3 length equals 16 residues. Germline V gene lookup returns CDR1 SGHNT and CDR2 YENEEA. The CDR3 is CASSLGQAGATGELFF. CDR3 nucleotide sequence: TGTGCCAGCAGCTTAGGCCAAGCGGGAGCCACCGGGGAGCTGTTTTTT.

This chain connects TRBV28 to TRBJ2-3; 7 bases match TRBD2. Germline V gene sequence: CDR1 MDHEN, CDR2 SYDVKM. CDR3 length: 14 amino acids. Trimming took 6 bases from V and 5 from J; bases not matched to a gene: 8. In DNA form, the CDR3 reads TGTGCCAGCAGGAAGCGGGATGGAGTAGATACGCAGTATTTT. Encoded protein: CASRKRDGVDTQYF.

CDR3 sequence (DNA): TGTGCCAGCAGTTACTCGAACGCGGGGAATGAGCAGTTCTTC. This translates into CASSYSNAGNEQFF. This chain connects TRBV6-6 to TRBJ2-1; D may be TRBD2 (6 bases). CDR1 and CDR2 from the germline V gene are MNHNY and SVGAGI (reference sequence). CDR3 length equals 14 residues. V was cut by 0 bases and J by 7 bases, with 10 bases left in between.